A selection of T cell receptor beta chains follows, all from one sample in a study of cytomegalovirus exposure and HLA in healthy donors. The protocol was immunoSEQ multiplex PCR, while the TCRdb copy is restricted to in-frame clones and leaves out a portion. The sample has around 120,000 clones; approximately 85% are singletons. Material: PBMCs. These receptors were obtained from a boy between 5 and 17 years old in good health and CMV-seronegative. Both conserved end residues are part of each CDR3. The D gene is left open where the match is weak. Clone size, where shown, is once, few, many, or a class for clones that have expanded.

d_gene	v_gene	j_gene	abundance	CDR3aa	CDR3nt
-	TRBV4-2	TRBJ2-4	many	CASSPEGVGGRGGDIQYF	TGTGCCAGCAGCCCGGAAGGGGTGGGCGGGAGAGGGGGGGACATTCAGTACTTC
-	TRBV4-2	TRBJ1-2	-	CASSQDGGGANYGYTF	TGTGCCAGCAGCCAAGATGGCGGGGGAGCTAACTATGGCTACACCTTC
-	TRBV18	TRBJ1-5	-	CASSPANRPSNQPQHF	TGTGCCAGCTCACCCGCAAACAGACCCAGCAATCAGCCCCAGCATTTT
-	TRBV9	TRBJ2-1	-	CASSPFLEGSYNEQFF	TGTGCCAGCAGCCCATTCCTGGAGGGCTCCTACAATGAGCAGTTCTTC
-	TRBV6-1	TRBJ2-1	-	CASSEGSSVYNEQFF	TGTGCCAGCAGTGAAGGGAGTTCGGTCTACAATGAGCAGTTCTTC
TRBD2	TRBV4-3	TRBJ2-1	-	CASSQLLAGGNNEQFF	TGCGCCAGCAGCCAACTTCTAGCGGGAGGGAACAATGAGCAGTTCTTC
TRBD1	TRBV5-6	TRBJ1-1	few	CASSRDRRENTEAFF	TGTGCCAGCAGCCGGGACAGGCGGGAAAACACTGAAGCTTTCTTT
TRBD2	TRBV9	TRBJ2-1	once	CASSVGLAGVNNEQFF	TGTGCCAGCAGCGTAGGACTAGCGGGGGTGAACAATGAGCAGTTCTTC
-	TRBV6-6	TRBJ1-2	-	CASSHTTGYGYTF	TGTGCCAGCAGCCACACCACAGGGTATGGCTACACCTTC
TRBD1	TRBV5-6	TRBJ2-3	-	CASLGQGANLDTQYF	TGTGCCAGTTTGGGACAGGGGGCTAATTTAGATACGCAGTATTTT
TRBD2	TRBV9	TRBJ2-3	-	CASSVGTSTTDTQYF	TGTGCCAGCAGCGTTGGGACTAGCACGACAGATACGCAGTATTTT
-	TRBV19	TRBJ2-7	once	CASSFDSWQYF	TGTGCCAGTAGTTTCGACAGCTGGCAGTACTTC
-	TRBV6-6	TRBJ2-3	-	CASSYTRQGGDTQYF	TGTGCCAGCAGTTACACGCGACAGGGAGGCGATACGCAGTATTTT
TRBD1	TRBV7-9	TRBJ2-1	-	CASSLGTGGLGEQFF	TGTGCCAGCAGCTTAGGGACAGGGGGGCTTGGAGAGCAGTTCTTC
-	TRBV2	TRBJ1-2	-	CASTLGGEDYGYTF	TGTGCCAGCACCTTAGGGGGGGAAGACTATGGCTACACCTTC